Listed below are T cell receptor beta chains from one sample, sequenced in a study of blood T cell repertoires in COVID-19. The data were produced by immunoSEQ multiplex PCR, yet TCRdb's version contains in-frame clones alone and is incomplete. The repertoire includes some 240,000 clones, roughly four fifths of them detected once, and 9.6% sits in the top ten. Sequenced: peripheral blood. The receptors originated from a woman at least 80 years old with acute or convalescent COVID-19. The CDR3 runs from the conserved cysteine through the conserved F or W. The D gene is left open where the match is weak. Clone size is shown for a subset of rows, as once, few, many or a class of expanded clone.

D: .
V: TRBV10-1
size: .
J: TRBJ1-1
CDR3: CVPDKMNTEAFF
DNA: TGCGTCCCGGACAAGATGAACACTGAAGCTTTCTTT

D: TRBD1
V: TRBV28
size: once
J: TRBJ1-5
CDR3: CASSPQGASSQPQHF
DNA: TGTGCCAGCAGTCCCCAGGGGGCGTCTAGCCAGCCCCAGCATTTT

D: .
V: TRBV6-6
size: .
J: TRBJ1-5
CDR3: CASSTGGANQPQHF
DNA: TGTGCCAGCAGCACGGGGGGGGCGAATCAGCCCCAGCATTTT

D: TRBD2
V: TRBV11-2
size: .
J: TRBJ2-3
CDR3: CASSLSLAGGDTQYF
DNA: TGTGCCAGCAGCTTGTCACTAGCGGGGGGAGATACGCAGTATTTT

D: TRBD2
V: TRBV5-1
size: .
J: TRBJ2-1
CDR3: CATAGGYGQNEQFF
DNA: TGCGCCACCGCCGGGGGGTACGGGCAAAATGAGCAGTTCTTC

D: TRBD1
V: TRBV18
size: few
J: TRBJ1-1
CDR3: CASSLMTGQATEAFF
DNA: TGTGCCAGCTCACTAATGACAGGGCAGGCCACTGAAGCTTTCTTT

D: .
V: TRBV6-5
size: .
J: TRBJ1-6
CDR3: CASSYSKLGGNSPLHF
DNA: TGTGCCAGCAGTTACTCGAAGTTAGGGGGTAATTCACCCCTCCACTTT

D: .
V: TRBV2
size: .
J: TRBJ1-2
CDR3: CASSEGRVDNGYTF
DNA: TGTGCCAGCAGTGAGGGCAGGGTAGACAATGGCTACACCTTC

D: .
V: TRBV3-1/TRBV3-2
size: .
J: TRBJ2-1
CDR3: CASSQDTGTYNEQFF
DNA: TGTGCCAGCAGCCAAGATACGGGTACCTACAATGAGCAGTTCTTC

D: .
V: TRBV19
size: .
J: TRBJ2-2
CDR3: CASTLTGMNTGELFF
DNA: TGTGCCAGTACGCTAACGGGGATGAACACCGGGGAGCTGTTTTTT

D: .
V: TRBV18
size: few
J: TRBJ2-2
CDR3: CASSLTRNTGELFF
DNA: TGTGCCAGCTCACTCACCAGAAACACCGGGGAGCTGTTTTTT

D: .
V: TRBV10-3
size: once
J: TRBJ1-6
CDR3: CAISEQGRLSPLHF
DNA: TGTGCCATCAGTGAGCAGGGGAGATTATCACCCCTCCACTTT

D: TRBD2
V: TRBV7-2
size: .
J: TRBJ2-1
CDR3: CASSFLAGGGYNEQFF
DNA: TGTGCCAGCAGCTTCCTAGCGGGGGGGGGATACAATGAGCAGTTCTTC

D: .
V: TRBV27
size: few
J: TRBJ1-6
CDR3: CASSPTGSGRSPLHF
DNA: TGTGCCAGCAGCCCCACAGGCTCGGGCAGATCACCCCTCCACTTT

D: .
V: TRBV29-1
size: .
J: TRBJ1-1
CDR3: CSVGVGMNTEAFF
DNA: TGCAGCGTCGGGGTCGGAATGAACACTGAAGCTTTCTTT

D: TRBD2
V: TRBV5-1
size: .
J: TRBJ2-6
CDR3: CASSGGSGSGANVLTF
DNA: TGCGCCAGCAGCGGCGGGAGTGGTTCTGGGGCCAACGTCCTGACTTTC

D: .
V: TRBV7-9
size: once
J: TRBJ1-2
CDR3: CASSLGVAGSEGYTF
DNA: TGTGCCAGCAGCTTAGGAGTCGCAGGGTCTGAAGGCTACACCTTC

D: TRBD1
V: TRBV5-1
size: .
J: TRBJ1-1
CDR3: CASSSGTGVDTEAFF
DNA: TGCGCCAGCAGCTCGGGGACAGGGGTTGACACTGAAGCTTTCTTT

D: .
V: TRBV10-3
size: .
J: TRBJ2-4
CDR3: CAISERGQQYF
DNA: TGTGCCATCAGTGAGAGGGGCCAGCAGTACTTC

D: TRBD2
V: TRBV7-6
size: .
J: TRBJ2-2
CDR3: CASSFRLAGGSTGELFF
DNA: TGTGCCAGCAGCTTCCGACTAGCGGGGGGTTCCACCGGGGAGCTGTTTTTT

D: .
V: TRBV18
size: once
J: TRBJ1-5
CDR3: CASSPAAGDQPQHF
DNA: TGTGCCAGCTCCCCGGCCGCGGGGGATCAGCCCCAGCATTTT

D: .
V: TRBV28
size: .
J: TRBJ1-6
CDR3: CASRDRRGFSPLHF
DNA: TGTGCCAGCAGGGACAGAAGAGGATTTTCCCCCCTCCACTTT

D: .
V: TRBV5-1
size: few
J: TRBJ1-2
CDR3: CASSERQYGSGYTF
DNA: TGCGCCAGCAGCGAACGACAGTATGGATCTGGCTACACCTTC

D: TRBD2
V: TRBV7-3
size: .
J: TRBJ2-3
CDR3: CASSPQRGGRDTQYF
DNA: TGTGCCAGCAGCCCGCAGCGGGGGGGCCGGGATACGCAGTATTTT

D: .
V: TRBV28
size: .
J: TRBJ2-3
CDR3: CASSPGDSGRDTQYF
DNA: TGTGCCAGCAGTCCGGGGGACAGTGGCAGGGATACGCAGTATTTT